This is a list of T cell receptor beta chains from one sample in a study of CD8 T cells in ankylosing spondylitis. Using its own MiXCR run on the 5' RACE reads, TCRdb lists one record per CDR3 protein. This table has 20,000 to 30,000 distinct CDR3 sequences, around 13% appearing once. The sample comprised blood. These receptors were obtained from a male donor with ankylosing spondylitis or in good health (not recorded which). Each CDR3 is given with its conserved first and last residue. A D gene is named only where the DNA matches it firmly. Clone sizes are given selectively: once, few, many, or a class where the clone is expanded.

TRBJ2-1,TRBV5-1,few,TRBD2,TGCGCCAGCAGCTTGGGGACTAGCGGGGGTCCGGCGTTCTTC,CASSLGTSGGPAFF
TRBJ2-1,TRBV5-1,many,TRBD2,TGCGCCAGCAGCTTGGCCGGGGGGCGTAGCGGGAGTCACCATGAGCAGTTCTTC,CASSLAGGRSGSHHEQFF
TRBJ2-2,TRBV12-3/TRBV12-4,-,TRBD2,TGTGCCAGCAGTATAGCGGGGACCTTTAACACCGGGGAGCTGTTTTTT,CASSIAGTFNTGELFF
TRBJ1-5,TRBV6-9,-,TRBD1,TGTGCCATAAACAGGGGGAATCAGCCCCAGCATTTT,CAINRGNQPQHF
TRBJ1-1,TRBV6-2/TRBV6-3,many,-,TGTGCCAGCAGAGTCCAGGCAGGAAAGGGCACTGAAGCTTTCTTT,CASRVQAGKGTEAFF
TRBJ2-7,TRBV28,few,-,TGTGCCAGCAGTTATCAGTCCACCTACGAGCAGTACTTC,CASSYQSTYEQYF
TRBJ2-1,TRBV20-1,-,TRBD2,TGCAGTGCTAGAGGTACGGGAGGTAACTACAATGAGCAGTTCTTC,CSARGTGGNYNEQFF
TRBJ2-3,TRBV7-2,medium-sized,-,TGTGCCAGCAGCCCCTGGACAGCCCACACAGATACGCAGTATTTT,CASSPWTAHTDTQYF
TRBJ2-1,TRBV20-1,-,TRBD2,TGCAGTGCTAGATCCTTAAGGACTAGCGTCAATGAGCAGTTCTTC,CSARSLRTSVNEQFF
TRBJ2-7,TRBV7-2,-,TRBD1,TGTGCCAGCAGCTTAGCCAGGACAGGCTACGAGCAGTACTTC,CASSLARTGYEQYF
TRBJ2-1,TRBV5-1,medium-sized,-,TGCGCCAGCAGCTTGGGCAGCTACAATGAGCAGTTCTTC,CASSLGSYNEQFF
TRBJ2-3,TRBV29-1,many,-,TGCAGCGGGAAAGACCGCCTCACCACAGATACGCAGTATTTT,CSGKDRLTTDTQYF
TRBJ1-4,TRBV20-1,many,-,TGCAGTGCTAGAGGGCCGGGTGGGGAGGAAAAACTGTTTTTT,CSARGPGGEEKLFF
TRBJ2-1,TRBV4-1,-,-,TGCGCCAGCAGCCAAGAGTCGAGGAATTCCTACAATGAGCAGTTCTTC,CASSQESRNSYNEQFF
TRBJ2-3,TRBV20-1,many,TRBD2,TGCAGTGCCTTAGCGGGGGTGGGCACAGATACGCAGTATTTT,CSALAGVGTDTQYF